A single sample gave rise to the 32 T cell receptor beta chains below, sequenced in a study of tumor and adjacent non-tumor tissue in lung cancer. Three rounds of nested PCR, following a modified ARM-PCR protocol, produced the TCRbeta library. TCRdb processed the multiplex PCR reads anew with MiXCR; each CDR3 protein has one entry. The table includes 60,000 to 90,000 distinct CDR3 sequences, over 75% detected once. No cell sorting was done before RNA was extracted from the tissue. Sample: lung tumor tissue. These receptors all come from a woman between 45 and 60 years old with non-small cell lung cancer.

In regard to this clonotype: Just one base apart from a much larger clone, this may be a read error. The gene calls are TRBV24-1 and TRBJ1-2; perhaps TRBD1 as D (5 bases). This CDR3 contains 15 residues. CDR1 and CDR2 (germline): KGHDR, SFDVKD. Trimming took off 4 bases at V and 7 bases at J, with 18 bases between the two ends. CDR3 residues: CATSESGTDHFGYTF. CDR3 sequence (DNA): TGTGCCACCAGTGAATCCGGGACCGACCATTTTGGCTACACCTTC.

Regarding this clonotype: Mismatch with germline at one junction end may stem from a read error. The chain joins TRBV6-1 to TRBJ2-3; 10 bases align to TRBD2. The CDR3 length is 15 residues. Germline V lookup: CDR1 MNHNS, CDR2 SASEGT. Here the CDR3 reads CPSTEFSGRTDTQYF. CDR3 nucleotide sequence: TGTCCCAGCACAGAGTTTAGCGGGAGGACAGATACGCAGTATTTT.

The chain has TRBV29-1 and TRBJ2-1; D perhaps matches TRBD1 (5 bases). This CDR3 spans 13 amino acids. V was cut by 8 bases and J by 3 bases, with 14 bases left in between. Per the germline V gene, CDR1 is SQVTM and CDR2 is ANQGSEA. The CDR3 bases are TGCAGCATTACTGGCAGGGACTACAATGAGCAGTTCTTC. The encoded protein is CSITGRDYNEQFF.

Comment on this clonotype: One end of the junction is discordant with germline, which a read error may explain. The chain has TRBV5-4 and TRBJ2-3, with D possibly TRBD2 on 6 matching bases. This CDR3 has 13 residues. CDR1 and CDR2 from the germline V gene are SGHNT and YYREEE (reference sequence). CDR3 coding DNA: TGTGCCAGCGGTAGCGGTAACACAGATACACAGTATTTT. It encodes CASGSGNTDTQYF.

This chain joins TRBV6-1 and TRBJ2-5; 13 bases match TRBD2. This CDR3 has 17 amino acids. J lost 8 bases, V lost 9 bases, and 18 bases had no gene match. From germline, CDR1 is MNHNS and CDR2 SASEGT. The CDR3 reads CASRYAGGTSGIDTQYF. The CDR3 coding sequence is TGTGCCAGTAGATACGCGGGAGGGACTAGCGGGATTGATACCCAGTACTTC.

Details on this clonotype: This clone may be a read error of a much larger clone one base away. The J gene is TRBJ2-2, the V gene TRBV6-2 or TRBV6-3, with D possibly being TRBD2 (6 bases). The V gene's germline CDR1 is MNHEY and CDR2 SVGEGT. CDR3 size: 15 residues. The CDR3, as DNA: TGTGCCAGCAGTCCGGACTACCCGCCAACCGGGGATCTGTTTTTT. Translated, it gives CASSPDYPPTGDLFF.

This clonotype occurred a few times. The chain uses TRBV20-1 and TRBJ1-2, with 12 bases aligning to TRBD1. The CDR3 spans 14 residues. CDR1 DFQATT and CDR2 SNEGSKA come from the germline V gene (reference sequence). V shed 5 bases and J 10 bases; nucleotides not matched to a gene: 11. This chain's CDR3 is CSADTLGTGGAYTF. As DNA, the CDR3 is TGCAGTGCTGATACCCTCGGGACAGGGGGCGCCTACACCTTC.

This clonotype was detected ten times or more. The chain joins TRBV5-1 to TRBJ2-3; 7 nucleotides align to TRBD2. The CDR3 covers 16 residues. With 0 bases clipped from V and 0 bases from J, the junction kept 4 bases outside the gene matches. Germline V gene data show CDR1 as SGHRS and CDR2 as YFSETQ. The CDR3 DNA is TGCGCCAGCAGCTTGGTTAGCGGGCCCAGCACAGATACGCAGTATTTT. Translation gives CASSLVSGPSTDTQYF.

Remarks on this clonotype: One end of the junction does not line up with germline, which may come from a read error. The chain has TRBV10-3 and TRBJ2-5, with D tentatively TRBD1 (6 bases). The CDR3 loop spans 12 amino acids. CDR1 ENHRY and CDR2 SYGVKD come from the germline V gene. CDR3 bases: TGTGTCGTCCGGACAGCGCAAGAAACCCAGTACTTC. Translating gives CVVRTAQETQYF.

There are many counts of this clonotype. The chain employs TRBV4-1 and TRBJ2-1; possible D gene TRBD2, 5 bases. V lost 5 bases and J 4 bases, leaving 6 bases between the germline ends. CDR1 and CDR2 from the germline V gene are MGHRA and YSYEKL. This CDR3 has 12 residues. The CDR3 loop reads CASSWEYNEQFF. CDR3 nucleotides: TGCGCCAGCAGCTGGGAGTACAATGAGCAGTTCTTC.

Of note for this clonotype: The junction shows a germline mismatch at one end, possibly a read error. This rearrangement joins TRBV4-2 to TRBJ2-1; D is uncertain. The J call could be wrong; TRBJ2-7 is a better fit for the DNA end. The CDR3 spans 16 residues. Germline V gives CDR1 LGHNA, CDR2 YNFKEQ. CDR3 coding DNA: TGTGCCAGCAGGCAAGGAGAGTCTAACGGCTACAATGAGCAGTACTTC. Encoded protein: CASRQGESNGYNEQYF.

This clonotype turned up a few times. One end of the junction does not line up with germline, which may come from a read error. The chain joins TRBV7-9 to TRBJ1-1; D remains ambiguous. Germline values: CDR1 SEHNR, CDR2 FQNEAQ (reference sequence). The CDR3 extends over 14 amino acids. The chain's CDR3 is CTSSLEPVVREAFF. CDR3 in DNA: TGTACCAGCAGCTTAGAGCCTGTGGTGCGGGAAGCTTTCTTT.

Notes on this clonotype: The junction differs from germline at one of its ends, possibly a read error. DNA of the CDR3: TGCAGCATTAGGGACCGGGACAGAAACACCGGGAAGCTGTTTTTT. Its translation: CSIRDRDRNTGKLFF. This chain uses TRBV29-1 with TRBJ2-2; 7 nucleotides line up with TRBD1. The V gene's germline CDR1 is SQVTM and CDR2 ANQGSEA. The length of the CDR3 is 15 residues.

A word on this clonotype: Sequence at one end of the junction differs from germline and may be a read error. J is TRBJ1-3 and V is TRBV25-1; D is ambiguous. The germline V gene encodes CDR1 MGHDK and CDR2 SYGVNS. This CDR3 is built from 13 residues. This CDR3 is CASSDRLGNTIYF. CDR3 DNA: TGTGCCAGTAGTGATAGACTGGGGAACACCATATATTTT.

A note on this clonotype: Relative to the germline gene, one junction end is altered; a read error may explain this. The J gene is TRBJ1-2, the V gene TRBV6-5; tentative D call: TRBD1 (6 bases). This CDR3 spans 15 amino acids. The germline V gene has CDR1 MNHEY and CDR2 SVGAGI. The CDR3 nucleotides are TGTGCCATCAGTTACCCCGGACAGTCCTTGGGGGGCTACACCTTC. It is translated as CAISYPGQSLGGYTF.

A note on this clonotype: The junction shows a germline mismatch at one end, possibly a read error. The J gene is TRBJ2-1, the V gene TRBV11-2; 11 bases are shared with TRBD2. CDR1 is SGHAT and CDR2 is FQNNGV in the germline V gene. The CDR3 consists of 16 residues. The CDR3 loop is CASNLDFSLAGGEQFF. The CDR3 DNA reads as TGTGCCAGCAACTTAGATTTTTCCTTAGCGGGAGGGGAGCAATTCTTC.

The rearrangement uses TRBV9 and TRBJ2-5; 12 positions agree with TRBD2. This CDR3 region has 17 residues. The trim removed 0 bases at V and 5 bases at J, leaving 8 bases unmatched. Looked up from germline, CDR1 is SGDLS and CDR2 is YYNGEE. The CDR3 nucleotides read TGTGCCAGCAGCGTAGCGCTAGCGGGAGGGCCGTCGGAGACCCAGTACTTC. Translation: CASSVALAGGPSETQYF.

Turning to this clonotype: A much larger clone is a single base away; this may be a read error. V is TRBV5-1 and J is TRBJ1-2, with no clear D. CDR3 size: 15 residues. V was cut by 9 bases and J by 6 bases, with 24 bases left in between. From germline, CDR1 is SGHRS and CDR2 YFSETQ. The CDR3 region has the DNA TGCGCCATCATCAAGCAGCCGAGCGCAGCGGATGGCTACACCTTC. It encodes CAIIKQPSAADGYTF.

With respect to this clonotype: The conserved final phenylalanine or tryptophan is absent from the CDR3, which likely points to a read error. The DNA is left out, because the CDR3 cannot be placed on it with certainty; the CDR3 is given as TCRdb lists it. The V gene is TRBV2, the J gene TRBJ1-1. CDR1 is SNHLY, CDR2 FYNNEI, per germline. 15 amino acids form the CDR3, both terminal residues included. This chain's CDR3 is CASNEDRVMYTEAFY.

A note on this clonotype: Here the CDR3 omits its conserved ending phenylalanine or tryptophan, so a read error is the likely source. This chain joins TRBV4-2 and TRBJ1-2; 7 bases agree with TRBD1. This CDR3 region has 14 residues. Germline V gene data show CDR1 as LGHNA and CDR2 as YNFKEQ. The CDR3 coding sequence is TGTGCCAGCAGCCATCCAGGGGGTAACTATGACTACACCGTC. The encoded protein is CASSHPGGNYDYTV.

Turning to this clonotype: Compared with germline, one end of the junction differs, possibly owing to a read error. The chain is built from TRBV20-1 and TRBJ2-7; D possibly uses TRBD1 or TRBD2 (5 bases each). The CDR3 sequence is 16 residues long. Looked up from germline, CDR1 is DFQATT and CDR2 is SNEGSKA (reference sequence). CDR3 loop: CSAREGTRPAMHEQYF. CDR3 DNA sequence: TGCAGTGCTAGAGAAGGGACCCGACCGGCAATGCACGAACAGTACTTC.

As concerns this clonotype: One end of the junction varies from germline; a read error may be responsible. CDR3 protein: CAIRPVQIQETQYF. CDR3 DNA: TGTGCTATCAGGCCGGTACAGATCCAAGAGACCCAGTACTTC. The genes are TRBV10-3 and TRBJ2-5, with D hard to call. Germline V gene data show CDR1 as ENHRY and CDR2 as SYGVKD. The CDR3 is 14 amino acids.

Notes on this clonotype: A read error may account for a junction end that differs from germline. CDR3 amino acids: CTSSARTGARLSGANVLTF. The CDR3 region has the DNA TGTACCAGCAGTGCTCGGACAGGGGCTCGGCTCTCTGGGGCCAACGTCCTGACTTTC. The chain recombines TRBV12-3 or TRBV12-4 with TRBJ2-6; 9 bases agree with TRBD1. The CDR3 length is 19 residues.

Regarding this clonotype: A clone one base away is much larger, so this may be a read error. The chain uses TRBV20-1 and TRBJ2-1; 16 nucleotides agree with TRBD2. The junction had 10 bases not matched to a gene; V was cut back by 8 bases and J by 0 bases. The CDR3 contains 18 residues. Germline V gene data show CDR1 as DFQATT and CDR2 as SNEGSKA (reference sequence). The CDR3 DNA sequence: TGCAGTACTCCCGGGGGACTAGCGGGAGGGAGCTCCTACAATGAGCAGTTCTTC. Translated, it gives CSTPGGLAGGSSYNEQFF.

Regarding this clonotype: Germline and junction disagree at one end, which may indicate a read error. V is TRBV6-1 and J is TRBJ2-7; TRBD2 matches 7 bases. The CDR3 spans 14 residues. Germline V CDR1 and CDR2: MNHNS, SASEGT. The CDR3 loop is CASGEGRAVYEQYF. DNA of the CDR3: TGTGCCAGCGGTGAAGGGAGGGCGGTTTACGAGCAGTACTTC.

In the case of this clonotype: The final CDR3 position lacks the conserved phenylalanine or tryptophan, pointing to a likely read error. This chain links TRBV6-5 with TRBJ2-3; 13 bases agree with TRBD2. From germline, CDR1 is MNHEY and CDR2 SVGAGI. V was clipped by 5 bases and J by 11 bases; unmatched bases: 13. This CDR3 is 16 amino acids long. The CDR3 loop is CASSNRTSGSSNMQYL. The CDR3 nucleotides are TGTGCCAGCAGTAATCGGACTAGCGGGAGTAGTAATATGCAGTATCTT.

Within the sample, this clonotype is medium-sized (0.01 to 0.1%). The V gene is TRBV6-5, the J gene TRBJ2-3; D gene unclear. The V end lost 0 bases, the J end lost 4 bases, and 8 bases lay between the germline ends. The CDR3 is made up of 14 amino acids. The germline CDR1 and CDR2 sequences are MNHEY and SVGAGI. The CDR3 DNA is TGTGCCAGCAGTTACTCGAGAATGCCAGATACGCAGTATTTT. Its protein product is CASSYSRMPDTQYF.

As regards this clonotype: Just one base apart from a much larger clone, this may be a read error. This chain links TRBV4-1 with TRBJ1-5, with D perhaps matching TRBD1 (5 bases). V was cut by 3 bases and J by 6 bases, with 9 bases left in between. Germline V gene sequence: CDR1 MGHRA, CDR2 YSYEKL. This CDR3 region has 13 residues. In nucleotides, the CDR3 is TGCGCCAGCAGCCAGGGGGTGTCTCAGCCCCAGCATTTT. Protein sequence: CASSQGVSQPQHF.

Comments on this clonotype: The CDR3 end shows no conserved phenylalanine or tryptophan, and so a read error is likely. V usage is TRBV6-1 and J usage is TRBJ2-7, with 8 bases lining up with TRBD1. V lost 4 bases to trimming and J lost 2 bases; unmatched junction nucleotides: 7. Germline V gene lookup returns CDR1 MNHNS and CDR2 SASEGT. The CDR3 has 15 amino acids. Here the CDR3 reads CASSVNPGQAYEQYL. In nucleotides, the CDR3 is TGTGCCAGCAGTGTAAATCCGGGACAGGCCTACGAGCAGTACCTC.

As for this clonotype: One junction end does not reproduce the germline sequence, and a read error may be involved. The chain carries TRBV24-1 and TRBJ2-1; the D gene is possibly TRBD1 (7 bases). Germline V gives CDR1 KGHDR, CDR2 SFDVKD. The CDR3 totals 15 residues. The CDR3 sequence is CSTSPNGQDYNERFF. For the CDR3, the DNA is TGTTCCACCAGTCCGAATGGACAGGACTACAATGAGCGGTTCTTC.

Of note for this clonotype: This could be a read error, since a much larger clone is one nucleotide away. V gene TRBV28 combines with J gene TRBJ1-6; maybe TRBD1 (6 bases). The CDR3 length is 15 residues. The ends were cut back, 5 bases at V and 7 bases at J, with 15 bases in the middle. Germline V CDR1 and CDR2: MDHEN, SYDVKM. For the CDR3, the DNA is TGTGCCAGCAGTCCCACGGGGGGGCCGAATTCACCCCTCCACTTT. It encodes CASSPTGGPNSPLHF.

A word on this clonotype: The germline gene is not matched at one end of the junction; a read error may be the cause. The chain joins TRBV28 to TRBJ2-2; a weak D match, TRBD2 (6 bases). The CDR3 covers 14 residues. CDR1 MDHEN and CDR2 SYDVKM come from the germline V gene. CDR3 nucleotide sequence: TGTGCCAGCAGTCCGACTAGAGCGGCCGGGAGCTGTTCTTTT. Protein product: CASSPTRAAGSCSF.